This T cell receptor (beta chain) was obtained from a study of identical twins. At least ten counts were recorded for this clonotype. The V and J ends lost 8 bases and 0 bases, in that order; junction bases with no gene match: 7. CDR3 length equals 16 residues. Germline V gene lookup returns CDR1 MNHNS and CDR2 SASEGT. TCRdb re-called the 5' RACE reads through MiXCR, storing one row per CDR3 protein. The top ten clones hold 1.6% of a sample with some 600,000 distinct CDR3 sequences, about 7% of them seen once. These data are also associated with another study on yellow fever vaccine responses in identical twins.

What was sequenced was PBMCs. This TCR was recovered from a woman aged 18 to 35 in good health. The chain combines TRBV6-1 with TRBJ2-1; TRBD2 agrees at 10 bases. The CDR3, as DNA: TGTGCCAGCGGAGGGGCTAGCGGGAGCTCCTACAATGAGCAGTTCTTC. This translates into CASGGASGSSYNEQFF.